The entry that follows covers one TCR beta chain sequence. Its cognate antigen is unknown. This CDR3 is also generated by other DNA sequences in the sample. CDR1 is SGHRS and CDR2 is YFSETQ in the germline V gene. The CDR3 length is 15 residues. V dropped 4 bases and J dropped 2 bases, with 15 bases sitting between them. The data stem from a study of radiation and T cells in renal cell carcinoma. Study outcomes and limitations: Without pretreatment biopsies, baseline tumor clonotype presence was undetermined. From baseline, blood top tumor clonotypes peaked at 2 weeks post-radiation.

Using immunoSEQ multiplex PCR, the repertoire was profiled, and TCRdb retains in-frame clones only, with some absent. Altogether approximately 80,000 clones are present, around 89% being singletons, with the ten largest covering roughly 5.4%. Time point given: blood 4 weeks post-SBRT, at nephrectomy. Treatment described: 15 Gy SBRT to primary tumor, nephrectomy 4 weeks later. Nephrectomy followed 15 Gy stereotactic body radiation by 4 weeks. After SBRT, blood was collected at 2 and 4 weeks, plus baseline. The sequence was collected from an older woman with renal cell carcinoma. Sequencing was performed on blood, taken from a patient whose treatment included radiotherapy and nephrectomy. The V gene is TRBV5-1, the J gene TRBJ2-5; D is perhaps TRBD1 or TRBD2 (5 bases each). As DNA, the CDR3 is TGCGCCAGCAGCCTGGACGGGACGGGACAAGAGACCCAGTACTTC. Amino acids: CASSLDGTGQETQYF. The full variable domain, completed using reference TRBV5-1 and TRBJ2-5, is KAGVTQTPRYLIKTRGQQVTLSCSPISGHRSVSWYQQTPGQGLQFLFEYFSETQRNKGNFPGRFSGRQFSNSRSEMNVSTLELGDSALYLCASSLDGTGQETQYFGPGTRLLVL.